The clone carrying this T cell receptor beta chain was counted only a few times. Its antigen is not known. The entirety of the isolated RNA underwent reverse transcription, so expressed TCRB transcripts were sequenced. Clones were read by immunoSEQ multiplex PCR, and TCRdb kept only the in-frame ones, dropping some. The table has hundreds of thousands of clones, around 15% seen once. This sample is part of a study of beta chain features in type 1 diabetes. Findings of the study overall: Moderate yet significant TCRB CDR3 shortening was seen in Type 1 diabetes patients in all four CD4+ subsets.

The source of this sequence is a man younger than 35 with type 1 diabetes. Sequenced input: naive CD4+ T cells from blood.

The DNA for the CDR3 is TGTGCCAGCCGGGACGGTAGGACGGGGGTTAGGAAGACCCAGTACTTC. Its protein is CASRDGRTGVRKTQYF. This chain links TRBV28 with TRBJ2-5; the D gene is possibly TRBD2 (6 bases). Trimming took 8 bases from V and 6 from J, leaving 25 bases between them. The CDR3 is made up of 16 amino acids. In germline, CDR1 is MDHEN, CDR2 SYDVKM.